The 2 T cell receptor beta chains below all came from one sample that was sequenced in a study of cytomegalovirus exposure and HLA in healthy donors. 60 Vbeta and 13 Jbeta primers were used in PCR. Clones were read by immunoSEQ multiplex PCR, and TCRdb kept only the in-frame ones, dropping some. The sample lists 130,000 to 150,000 clones; 60% to 85% were seen once. The sequencing input was PBMCs. Receptors were obtained from a woman aged 40-49 years in good health and CMV-seropositive.

This chain connects TRBV5-1 to TRBJ1-1; 10 bases are a match to TRBD1. The germline V gene has CDR1 SGHRS and CDR2 YFSETQ. The CDR3 sequence is 17 residues long. With 1 base clipped from V and 1 base from J, the junction kept 7 bases outside the gene matches. The CDR3 sequence: CASSLWGDRGRNTEAFF. The DNA for the CDR3 is TGCGCCAGCAGCTTGTGGGGGGACAGGGGCAGGAACACTGAAGCTTTCTTT.

This clone was counted a few times. The chain joins TRBV19 to TRBJ2-2; 7 bases fit TRBD1. Per the germline V gene, CDR1 is LNHDA and CDR2 is SQIVND (reference sequence). The CDR3 runs 17 residues. The junction had 10 bases not matched to a gene; V was cut back by 6 bases and J by 0 bases. CDR3 loop: CASSATGTETNTGELFF. Here the CDR3 DNA reads TGTGCCAGTAGCGCTACCGGGACAGAGACGAACACCGGGGAGCTGTTTTTT.